This T cell receptor (beta chain) derives from a study of patients and donors after allogeneic stem cell transplantation. TCRdb re-called the RT-PCR reads with MiXCR, one entry per CDR3 protein. The sample contains some 1,600 distinct CDR3 sequences, 20% to 25% of which appear only once. This clonotype was detected once. Trimming left V 5 bases short and J 7 bases short, with 12 bases between. The CDR3 has 13 residues. Germline V gene lookup returns CDR1 SGHTA and CDR2 FQGTGA. The genes are TRBV7-3 and TRBJ2-1, with D perhaps TRBD1 (5 bases). The receptor was derived from a human donor who was either an allogeneic HSCT recipient or a stem cell or donor lymphocyte infusion donor (not recorded which). It is not recorded whose cells these are; they may come from a transplant donor. Sequences were obtained from blood, either unsorted or a sorted T cell fraction (not recorded which). The CDR3 region is CASSPEGANEQFF. In DNA, the CDR3 is TGTGCCAGCAGCCCCGAAGGGGCGAATGAGCAGTTCTTC.